Below are 10 T cell receptor beta chains sequenced from a single sample in a study of monozygotic twins with inflammatory bowel disease (dated by TCRdb to the late 2010s). The library was built by means of 5' RACE. Sequencing was performed on an Illumina HiSeq 2500. Reprocessed by TCRdb, the reads give a single entry per CDR3 protein sequence, without DNA. The table for this sample records more than 85,000 distinct CDR3 sequences. The ten most abundant clones make up roughly 12% of the sample. The material sequenced was blood. These receptors all stem from a human donor with ulcerative colitis or Crohn's disease, or a healthy co-twin of an affected twin (not recorded which).

The chain uses TRBV10-3 and TRBJ2-5; the D call of TRBD2 rests on TCRdb alone, since no DNA is present to check it. CDR1 and CDR2 from the germline V gene are ENHRY and SYGVKD. The CDR3 has 13 amino acids. The CDR3 protein is CAISVQGGETQYF.

The V and J genes are TRBV12-3 or TRBV12-4 and TRBJ2-1; TCRdb designates TRBD2, a call that cannot be tested without DNA. The CDR3 loop spans 15 amino acids. CDR3 amino acids: CASSFVSGGVNEQFF.

This chain uses TRBV5-1 with TRBJ1-2; the TRBD1 assignment by TCRdb is unverifiable without DNA. There are 15 residues in the CDR3. Germline CDR1 and CDR2: SGHRS and YFSETQ. The CDR3 spells CASSFPGGAPDGYTF.

The chain employs TRBV10-3 and TRBJ1-5; the TCRdb D gene call, TRBD1, has no DNA to confirm it. The V gene's germline CDR1 is ENHRY and CDR2 SYGVKD. The CDR3 is 16 amino acids. CDR3 in amino acids: CAISESTGGRDQPQHF.

This chain joins TRBV5-1 and TRBJ2-3. CDR1 and CDR2 from the germline V gene are SGHRS and YFSETQ. This CDR3 has 13 amino acids. The CDR3 is CASSTDGTDTQYF.

V usage is TRBV12-3 or TRBV12-4 and J usage is TRBJ2-2; checking the TCRdb D call of TRBD2 is not possible without DNA. This CDR3 comprises 15 residues. CDR3 protein: CASSLSSGSTGELFF.

This chain connects TRBV7-9 to TRBJ1-4; absent DNA, TCRdb's TRBD1 call cannot be checked. CDR3 size: 15 residues. Germline V gene data show CDR1 as SEHNR and CDR2 as FQNEAQ (reference sequence). The CDR3 reads CASSIAGTGLEKLFF.

The genes are TRBV29-1 and TRBJ1-6. The CDR3 loop spans 14 amino acids. The germline V gene encodes CDR1 SQVTM and CDR2 ANQGSEA. CDR3 loop: CSVAETRDNSPLHF. The full variable domain, with the rest looked up from reference TRBV29-1 and TRBJ1-6, is SAVISQKPSRDICQRGTSLTIQCQVDSQVTMMFWYRQQPGQSLTLIATANQGSEATYESGFVIDKFPISRPNLTFSTLTVSNMSPEDSSIYLCSVAETRDNSPLHFGNGTRLTVT.

The chain carries TRBV6-5 and TRBJ2-5; TCRdb reports TRBD2, a call that lacks DNA to check it against. Germline assignment: CDR1 MNHEY and CDR2 SVGAGI. The CDR3 sequence is 13 residues long. The CDR3 protein is CASSTPRQETQYF.

V is TRBV9 and J is TRBJ1-2. The CDR3 loop spans 13 amino acids. Germline V CDR1 and CDR2: SGDLS, YYNGEE. The CDR3 loop reads CASSESANYGYTF.